This is a list of T cell receptor beta chains from one sample in a study of blood T cell repertoires in COVID-19. Clones were sequenced by immunoSEQ multiplex PCR, and TCRdb holds only the in-frame ones, with some missing. The sample has more than 150,000 clones, 82% seen once; the top ten hold 12%. Sequencing input: PBMCs or T cells enriched from blood (not recorded which). The origin of the receptors is a man aged 40-49 years who had recovered from COVID-19. Both conserved end residues are part of each CDR3. D genes are given only for firm matches. Expanded clones are given a class, and other clones once, few, many or no size at all.

cdr3_nt: TGTGCCAGCTCACGTGATCTCTCGGACTATGGCTACACCTTC
cdr3_aa: CASSRDLSDYGYTF
v_call: TRBV18
clone_size: NA
j_call: TRBJ1-2
d_call: NA

cdr3_nt: TGCGCCAGCAGCTGGACCGGGACTAGCGGGAACTATGAGCAGTTCTTC
cdr3_aa: CASSWTGTSGNYEQFF
v_call: TRBV5-1
clone_size: NA
j_call: TRBJ2-1
d_call: TRBD2

cdr3_nt: TGTGCCAGCAGCGTAACGGGAATCAATGAGCAGTTCTTC
cdr3_aa: CASSVTGINEQFF
v_call: TRBV9
clone_size: NA
j_call: TRBJ2-1
d_call: NA

cdr3_nt: TGTGCCAGCAGTGAATTAGCGGGGATCTCGGATACGCAGTATTTT
cdr3_aa: CASSELAGISDTQYF
v_call: TRBV2
clone_size: NA
j_call: TRBJ2-3
d_call: TRBD2

cdr3_nt: TGCAGCGTTGATATAAGCGGAAATGAAAAACTGTTTTTT
cdr3_aa: CSVDISGNEKLFF
v_call: TRBV29-1
clone_size: NA
j_call: TRBJ1-4
d_call: NA

cdr3_nt: TGTGCCAGCAGTTACTCGACTAGCGGGAGCTCCTACAATGAGCAGTTCTTC
cdr3_aa: CASSYSTSGSSYNEQFF
v_call: TRBV6-2/TRBV6-3
clone_size: once
j_call: TRBJ2-1
d_call: TRBD2

cdr3_nt: TGCGCCAGCAGCTTCCGGGACACAGATACGCAGTATTTT
cdr3_aa: CASSFRDTDTQYF
v_call: TRBV5-1
clone_size: NA
j_call: TRBJ2-3
d_call: NA

cdr3_nt: TGTGCCTGGAGTGCGTGGGGGCCAGGCTACACCTTC
cdr3_aa: CAWSAWGPGYTF
v_call: TRBV30
clone_size: NA
j_call: TRBJ1-2
d_call: NA

cdr3_nt: TGTGCCAGCAGCTTGGATGGGACAGCGAACACCGGGGAGCTGTTTTTT
cdr3_aa: CASSLDGTANTGELFF
v_call: TRBV5-5
clone_size: NA
j_call: TRBJ2-2
d_call: TRBD1

cdr3_nt: TGTGCCAGCAGTTTGACGGGACAGAAGTTCTTC
cdr3_aa: CASSLTGQKFF
v_call: TRBV28
clone_size: NA
j_call: TRBJ2-1
d_call: TRBD1

cdr3_nt: TGTGCCAGCAGTAGGACTACGAACACCGGGGAGCTGTTTTTT
cdr3_aa: CASSRTTNTGELFF
v_call: TRBV14
clone_size: NA
j_call: TRBJ2-2
d_call: NA

cdr3_nt: TGTGCCAGCAGTTACCGGGACTCGACCTACAATGAGCAGTTCTTC
cdr3_aa: CASSYRDSTYNEQFF
v_call: TRBV6-5
clone_size: NA
j_call: TRBJ2-1
d_call: NA

cdr3_nt: TGTGCCAGTAGCCCGGACGGGACAGGGGTTACTGGAAACACCATATATTTT
cdr3_aa: CASSPDGTGVTGNTIYF
v_call: TRBV19
clone_size: NA
j_call: TRBJ1-3
d_call: TRBD1

cdr3_nt: TGTGCCAGCAGCACTAGCGTGAGCACAGATACGCAGTATTTT
cdr3_aa: CASSTSVSTDTQYF
v_call: TRBV3-1/TRBV3-2
clone_size: NA
j_call: TRBJ2-3
d_call: TRBD2

cdr3_nt: TGTGCCAGCAGTGATACTAACGAGCAGTACTTC
cdr3_aa: CASSDTNEQYF
v_call: TRBV2
clone_size: NA
j_call: TRBJ2-7
d_call: NA

cdr3_nt: TGTGCCAGCAGTTACCCGGTTGGTACTGGAGTAAAGGATACGCAGTATTTT
cdr3_aa: CASSYPVGTGVKDTQYF
v_call: TRBV6-2/TRBV6-3
clone_size: NA
j_call: TRBJ2-3
d_call: NA

cdr3_nt: TGTGCCATCAGTGAAGAGGGGGCGGGCACCGGGGAGCTGTTTTTT
cdr3_aa: CAISEEGAGTGELFF
v_call: TRBV10-3
clone_size: NA
j_call: TRBJ2-2
d_call: TRBD1

cdr3_nt: TGTGCCTGCCAGGGGGTGGCTGAGTCTGAAGCTTTCTTT
cdr3_aa: CACQGVAESEAFF
v_call: TRBV30
clone_size: NA
j_call: TRBJ1-1
d_call: TRBD1

cdr3_nt: TGTGCCAGCAGTGGTGGGACAGGCCCTTGGGGAAACACCATATATTTT
cdr3_aa: CASSGGTGPWGNTIYF
v_call: TRBV6-1
clone_size: few
j_call: TRBJ1-3
d_call: TRBD1

cdr3_nt: TGTGCCAGCAGTACACCACAGGGTGGCGGCTACACCTTC
cdr3_aa: CASSTPQGGGYTF
v_call: TRBV28
clone_size: few
j_call: TRBJ1-2
d_call: NA

cdr3_nt: TGTGCCAGCAGCGTAGAGGGGTTTCAAGAGACCCAGTACTTC
cdr3_aa: CASSVEGFQETQYF
v_call: TRBV9
clone_size: once
j_call: TRBJ2-5
d_call: NA

cdr3_nt: TGTGCCAGCAGCCCCACATCCCTGGCAGATACGCAGTATTTT
cdr3_aa: CASSPTSLADTQYF
v_call: TRBV7-9
clone_size: NA
j_call: TRBJ2-3
d_call: NA

cdr3_nt: TGTGCCAGCAAAGGACAGGAGCGAAAACTGTTTTTT
cdr3_aa: CASKGQERKLFF
v_call: TRBV2
clone_size: NA
j_call: TRBJ1-4
d_call: TRBD1

cdr3_nt: TGTGCCAGCAGGAAACCTCAGGGCAATCAGCCCCAGCATTTT
cdr3_aa: CASRKPQGNQPQHF
v_call: TRBV2
clone_size: NA
j_call: TRBJ1-5
d_call: NA

cdr3_nt: TGTGCCAGTAGTATTAGCAGGGTAAGCAATCAGCCCCAGCATTTT
cdr3_aa: CASSISRVSNQPQHF
v_call: TRBV19
clone_size: NA
j_call: TRBJ1-5
d_call: NA

cdr3_nt: TGCGCCAGCAGCCAAGATCCACACTCGGGACAGGTGAGCTCCTACGAGCAGTACTTC
cdr3_aa: CASSQDPHSGQVSSYEQYF
v_call: TRBV4-1
clone_size: NA
j_call: TRBJ2-7
d_call: TRBD1

cdr3_nt: TGTGCCAGCGCTCGACAGAGGCGCACAGAGACCCAGTACTTC
cdr3_aa: CASARQRRTETQYF
v_call: TRBV28
clone_size: NA
j_call: TRBJ2-5
d_call: NA

cdr3_nt: TGTGCCAGCAGCTTACCCCCGCGCAACGAGCAGTACTTC
cdr3_aa: CASSLPPRNEQYF
v_call: TRBV7-9
clone_size: few
j_call: TRBJ2-7
d_call: NA

cdr3_nt: TGTGCCAGCAGCGGTACTAGCGGTTCCTACAATGAGCAGTTCTTC
cdr3_aa: CASSGTSGSYNEQFF
v_call: TRBV9
clone_size: NA
j_call: TRBJ2-1
d_call: TRBD2

cdr3_nt: TGTGCCAGCAGCCAAAATCGGGAGGGGACGGAATACTTC
cdr3_aa: CASSQNREGTEYF
v_call: TRBV3-1/TRBV3-2
clone_size: NA
j_call: TRBJ2-4
d_call: TRBD2

cdr3_nt: TGTGCCAGCAGTGAAACGGGTGGCGGGCGGTCCGGGGAGCTGTTTTTT
cdr3_aa: CASSETGGGRSGELFF
v_call: TRBV25-1
clone_size: NA
j_call: TRBJ2-2
d_call: NA

cdr3_nt: TGTGCCAGCTCACTCGGGGGCTCCTACGAGCAGTACTTC
cdr3_aa: CASSLGGSYEQYF
v_call: TRBV18
clone_size: once
j_call: TRBJ2-7
d_call: NA

cdr3_nt: TGTGCCAGCAGTCCCTTCCGGTGGCCCCAGCATTTT
cdr3_aa: CASSPFRWPQHF
v_call: TRBV12-3/TRBV12-4
clone_size: NA
j_call: TRBJ1-5
d_call: NA

cdr3_nt: TGTGCCAGCACTGTTGCTGGACTAGCGCGTAACTACAATGAGCAGTTCTTC
cdr3_aa: CASTVAGLARNYNEQFF
v_call: TRBV28
clone_size: NA
j_call: TRBJ2-1
d_call: TRBD2

cdr3_nt: TGTGCCAGCAGCCAAGGGGCGGGGGCGGAAAACATTCAGTACTTC
cdr3_aa: CASSQGAGAENIQYF
v_call: TRBV3-1/TRBV3-2
clone_size: NA
j_call: TRBJ2-4
d_call: NA

cdr3_nt: TGCGCCAGCAGCCAAGGGACAGCCTCTGGAAACACCATATATTTT
cdr3_aa: CASSQGTASGNTIYF
v_call: TRBV4-1
clone_size: NA
j_call: TRBJ1-3
d_call: NA

cdr3_nt: TGCGCCAGCAGCCCCGGGTCTACGAACACCGGGGAGCTGTTTTTT
cdr3_aa: CASSPGSTNTGELFF
v_call: TRBV5-1
clone_size: many
j_call: TRBJ2-2
d_call: NA

cdr3_nt: TGTGCCAGCTCACCACCGAGAGATACGCAGTATTTT
cdr3_aa: CASSPPRDTQYF
v_call: TRBV18
clone_size: NA
j_call: TRBJ2-3
d_call: NA

cdr3_nt: TGTGCCAGCAGCGTAACTAGCGGGAGGGCAGGCGGGGAGACCCAGTACTTC
cdr3_aa: CASSVTSGRAGGETQYF
v_call: TRBV9
clone_size: NA
j_call: TRBJ2-5
d_call: TRBD2

cdr3_nt: TGTGCCAGCAGACCCGGGATTGGGAACTACGAGCAGTACTTC
cdr3_aa: CASRPGIGNYEQYF
v_call: TRBV6-5
clone_size: NA
j_call: TRBJ2-7
d_call: NA

cdr3_nt: TGTGCTAGTGGTTTGGTATTGTCTTCGGACAAGGAGACTTTC
cdr3_aa: CASGLVLSSDKETF
v_call: TRBV12-5
clone_size: NA
j_call: TRBJ2-6
d_call: NA

cdr3_nt: TGTGCCACCAGTGGTCGGACTGGGACCGGGGAGCTGTTTTTT
cdr3_aa: CATSGRTGTGELFF
v_call: TRBV24-1
clone_size: NA
j_call: TRBJ2-2
d_call: NA

cdr3_nt: TGTGCCAGCAGTAGGACAGGGGGCAATCAGCCCCAGCATTTT
cdr3_aa: CASSRTGGNQPQHF
v_call: TRBV6-2/TRBV6-3
clone_size: NA
j_call: TRBJ1-5
d_call: TRBD1

cdr3_nt: TGTGCCAGCAGCAATAATTCACCCCTCCACTTT
cdr3_aa: CASSNNSPLHF
v_call: TRBV2
clone_size: once
j_call: TRBJ1-6
d_call: NA

cdr3_nt: TGTGCCAGCTGTGGAAGGGGATCACCCCTCCACTTT
cdr3_aa: CASCGRGSPLHF
v_call: TRBV2
clone_size: NA
j_call: TRBJ1-6
d_call: NA

cdr3_nt: TGCGCCAGCAGCTCTTTAGCGGGAGGGGGCCAAGAGACCCAGTACTTC
cdr3_aa: CASSSLAGGGQETQYF
v_call: TRBV5-1
clone_size: NA
j_call: TRBJ2-5
d_call: TRBD2

cdr3_nt: TGTGCCAGCAGCTTATCGTCCAGGGGTGCAACTAATGAAAAACTGTTTTTT
cdr3_aa: CASSLSSRGATNEKLFF
v_call: TRBV5-4
clone_size: NA
j_call: TRBJ1-4
d_call: NA

cdr3_nt: TGTGCCAGCAGCGGAGGAGGGAGCTCCTACGAGCAGTACTTC
cdr3_aa: CASSGGGSSYEQYF
v_call: TRBV7-2
clone_size: NA
j_call: TRBJ2-7
d_call: NA

cdr3_nt: TGTGCCAGCAGTGCCCACTCTAGCAGGGGGCTTGGCTACACCTTC
cdr3_aa: CASSAHSSRGLGYTF
v_call: TRBV6-4
clone_size: NA
j_call: TRBJ1-2
d_call: TRBD1

cdr3_nt: TGTGCCAGTACCACAATCGGACAGGGCCCAATGAACACTGAAGCTTTCTTT
cdr3_aa: CASTTIGQGPMNTEAFF
v_call: TRBV19
clone_size: NA
j_call: TRBJ1-1
d_call: TRBD1

cdr3_nt: TGTGCCAGCAGCTTAGCCCGCGGTTTGGCCTACGAGCAGTACTTC
cdr3_aa: CASSLARGLAYEQYF
v_call: TRBV11-2
clone_size: NA
j_call: TRBJ2-7
d_call: NA

cdr3_nt: TGTGCCAGCAGTTTAGCGGGAGGGCACAGGGGCGAGCAGTACTTC
cdr3_aa: CASSLAGGHRGEQYF
v_call: TRBV28
clone_size: NA
j_call: TRBJ2-7
d_call: TRBD2

cdr3_nt: TGTGCCAGCAGCACCGGGGGGGTCGACTATAATTCACCCCTCCACTTT
cdr3_aa: CASSTGGVDYNSPLHF
v_call: TRBV7-8
clone_size: NA
j_call: TRBJ1-6
d_call: NA